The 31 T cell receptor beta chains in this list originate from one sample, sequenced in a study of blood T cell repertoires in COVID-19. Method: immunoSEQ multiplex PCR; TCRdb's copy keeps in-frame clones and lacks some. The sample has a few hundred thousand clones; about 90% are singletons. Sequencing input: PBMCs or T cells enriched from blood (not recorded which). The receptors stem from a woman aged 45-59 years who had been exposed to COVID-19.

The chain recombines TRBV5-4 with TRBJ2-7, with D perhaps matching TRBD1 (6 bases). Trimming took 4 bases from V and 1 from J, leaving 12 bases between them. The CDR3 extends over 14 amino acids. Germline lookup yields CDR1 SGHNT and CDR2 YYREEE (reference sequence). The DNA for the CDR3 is TGTGCCAGCAGCCCTAGACAGGCATCCTACGAGCAGTACTTC. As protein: CASSPRQASYEQYF.

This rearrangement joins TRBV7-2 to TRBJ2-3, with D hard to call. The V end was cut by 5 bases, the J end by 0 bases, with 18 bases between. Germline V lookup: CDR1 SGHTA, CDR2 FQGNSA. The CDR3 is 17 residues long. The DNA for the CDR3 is TGTGCCAGCAGCCCAATTAACACCGACATTAGCACAGATACGCAGTATTTT. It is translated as CASSPINTDISTDTQYF.

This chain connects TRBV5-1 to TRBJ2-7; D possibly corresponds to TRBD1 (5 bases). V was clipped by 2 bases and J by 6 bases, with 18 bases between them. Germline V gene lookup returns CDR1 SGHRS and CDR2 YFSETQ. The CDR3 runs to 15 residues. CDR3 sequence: CASSLSQGRWAEQYF. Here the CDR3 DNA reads TGCGCCAGCAGCTTATCTCAGGGAAGATGGGCCGAGCAGTACTTC.

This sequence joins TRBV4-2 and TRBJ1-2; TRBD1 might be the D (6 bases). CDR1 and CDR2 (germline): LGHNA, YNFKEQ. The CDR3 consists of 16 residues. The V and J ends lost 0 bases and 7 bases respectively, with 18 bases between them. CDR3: CASSQDPHQQGSGYTF. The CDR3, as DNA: TGTGCCAGCAGCCAAGATCCGCATCAACAGGGAAGTGGCTACACCTTC.

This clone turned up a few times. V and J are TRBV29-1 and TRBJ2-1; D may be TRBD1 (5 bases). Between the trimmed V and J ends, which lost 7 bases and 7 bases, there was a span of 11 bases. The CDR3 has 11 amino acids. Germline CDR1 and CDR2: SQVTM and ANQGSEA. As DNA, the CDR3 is TGCAGCGAGGGGCGCAGGAATGAGCAGTTCTTC. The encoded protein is CSEGRRNEQFF.

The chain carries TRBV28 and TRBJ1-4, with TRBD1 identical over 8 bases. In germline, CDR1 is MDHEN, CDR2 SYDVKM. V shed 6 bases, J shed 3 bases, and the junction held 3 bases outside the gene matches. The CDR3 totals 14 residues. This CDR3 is CASRTTGANEKLFF. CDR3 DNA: TGTGCCAGCAGAACGACAGGGGCTAATGAAAAACTGTTTTTT.

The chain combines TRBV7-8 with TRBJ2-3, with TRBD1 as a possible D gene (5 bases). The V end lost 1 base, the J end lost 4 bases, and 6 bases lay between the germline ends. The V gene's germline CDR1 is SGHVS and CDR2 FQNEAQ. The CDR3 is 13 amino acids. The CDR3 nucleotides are TGTGCCAGCAGCTTAGGCAGGGCAGATACGCAGTATTTT. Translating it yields CASSLGRADTQYF.

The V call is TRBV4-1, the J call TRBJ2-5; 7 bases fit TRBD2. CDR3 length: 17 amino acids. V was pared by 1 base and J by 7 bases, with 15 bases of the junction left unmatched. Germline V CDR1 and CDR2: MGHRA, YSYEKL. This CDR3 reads CASSQGGGGLLKGTQYF. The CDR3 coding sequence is TGCGCCAGCAGCCAAGGGGGTGGGGGACTACTCAAAGGGACCCAGTACTTC.

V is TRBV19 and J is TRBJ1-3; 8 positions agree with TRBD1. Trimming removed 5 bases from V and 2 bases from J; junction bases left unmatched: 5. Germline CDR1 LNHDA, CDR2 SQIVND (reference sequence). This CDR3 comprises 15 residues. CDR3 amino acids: CASSPSGQAGNTIYF. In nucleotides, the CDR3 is TGTGCCAGTAGTCCATCGGGACAGGCTGGAAACACCATATATTTT.

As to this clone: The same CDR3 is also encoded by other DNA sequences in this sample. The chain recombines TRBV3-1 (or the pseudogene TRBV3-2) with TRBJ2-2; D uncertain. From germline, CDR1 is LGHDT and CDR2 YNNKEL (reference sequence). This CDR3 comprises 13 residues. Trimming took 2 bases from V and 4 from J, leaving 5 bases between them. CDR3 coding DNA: TGTGCCAGCAGCCAACTAGGCACCGGGGAGCTGTTTTTT. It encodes CASSQLGTGELFF.

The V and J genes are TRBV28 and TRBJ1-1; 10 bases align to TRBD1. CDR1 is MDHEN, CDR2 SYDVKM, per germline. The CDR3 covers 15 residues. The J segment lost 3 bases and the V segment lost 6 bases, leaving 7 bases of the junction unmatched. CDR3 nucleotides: TGTGCCAGCAGGTCGGCCGGGACAGGGGACACTGAAGCTTTCTTT. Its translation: CASRSAGTGDTEAFF.

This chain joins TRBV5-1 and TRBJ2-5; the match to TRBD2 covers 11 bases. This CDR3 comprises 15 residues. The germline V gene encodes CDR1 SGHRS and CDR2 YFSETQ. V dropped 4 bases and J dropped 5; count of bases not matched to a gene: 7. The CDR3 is CASSLRLAGGETQYF. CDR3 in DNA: TGCGCCAGCAGCCTACGTTTAGCGGGGGGGGAGACCCAGTACTTC.

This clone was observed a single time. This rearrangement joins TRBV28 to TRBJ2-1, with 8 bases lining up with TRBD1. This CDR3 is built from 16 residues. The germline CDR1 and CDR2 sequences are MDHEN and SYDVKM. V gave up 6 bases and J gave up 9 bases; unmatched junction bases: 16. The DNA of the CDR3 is TGTGCCAGCAGCCCATCCGGGACAGGACGCCCCAGTGAGCAGTTCTTC. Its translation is CASSPSGTGRPSEQFF.

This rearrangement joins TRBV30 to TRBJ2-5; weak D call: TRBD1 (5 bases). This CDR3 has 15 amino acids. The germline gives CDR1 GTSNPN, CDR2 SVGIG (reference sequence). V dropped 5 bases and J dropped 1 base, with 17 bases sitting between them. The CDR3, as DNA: TGTGCCTGGGGCCAGGGCATGCAGGGCCAAGAGACCCAGTACTTC. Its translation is CAWGQGMQGQETQYF.

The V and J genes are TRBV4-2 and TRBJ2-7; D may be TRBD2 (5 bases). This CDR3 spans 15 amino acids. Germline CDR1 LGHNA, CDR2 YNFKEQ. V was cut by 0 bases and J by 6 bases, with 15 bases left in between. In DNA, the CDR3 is TGTGCCAGCAGCCAAGATTGGGCAGGAAGCGGCGAGCAGTACTTC. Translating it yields CASSQDWAGSGEQYF.

The CDR3, as DNA: TGTGCCAGCAGTGAATCCGGTCATCAGCCCCAGCATTTT. This encodes CASSESGHQPQHF. The chain employs TRBV6-1 and TRBJ1-5; D gene ambiguous. The V gene's germline CDR1 is MNHNS and CDR2 SASEGT. The ends were cut back, 2 bases at V and 5 bases at J, with 7 bases in the middle. This CDR3 has 13 residues.

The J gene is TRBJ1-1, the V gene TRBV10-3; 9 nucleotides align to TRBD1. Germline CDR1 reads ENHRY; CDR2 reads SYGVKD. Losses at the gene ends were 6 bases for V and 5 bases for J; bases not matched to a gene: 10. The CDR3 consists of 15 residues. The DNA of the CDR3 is TGTGCCATCAGAACCGGGACAGGGCTGGGGACTGAAGCTTTCTTT. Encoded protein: CAIRTGTGLGTEAFF.

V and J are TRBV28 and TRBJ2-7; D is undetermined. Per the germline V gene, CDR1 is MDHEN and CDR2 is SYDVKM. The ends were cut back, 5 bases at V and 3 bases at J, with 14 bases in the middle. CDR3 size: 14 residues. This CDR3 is CASSPPGQNYEQYF. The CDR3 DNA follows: TGTGCCAGCAGTCCCCCAGGTCAGAACTACGAGCAGTACTTC.

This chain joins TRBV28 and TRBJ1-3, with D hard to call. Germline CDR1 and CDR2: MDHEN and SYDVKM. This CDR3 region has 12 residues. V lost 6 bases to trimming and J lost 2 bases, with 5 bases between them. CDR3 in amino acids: CASSTPGNTIYF. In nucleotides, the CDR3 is TGTGCCAGCAGCACACCTGGAAACACCATATATTTT. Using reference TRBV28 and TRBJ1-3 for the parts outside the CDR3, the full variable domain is DVKVTQSSRYLVKRTGEKVFLECVQDMDHENMFWYRQDPGLGLRLIYFSYDVKMKEKGDIPEGYSVSREKKERFSLILESASTNQTSMYLCASSTPGNTIYFGEGSWLTVV.

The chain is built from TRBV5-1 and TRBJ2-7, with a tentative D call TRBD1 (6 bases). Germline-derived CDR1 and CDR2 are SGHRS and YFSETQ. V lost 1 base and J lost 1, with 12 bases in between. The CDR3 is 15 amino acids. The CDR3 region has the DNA TGCGCCAGCAGCTTGTCAGGGGACACGTCCTACGAGCAGTACTTC. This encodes CASSLSGDTSYEQYF.

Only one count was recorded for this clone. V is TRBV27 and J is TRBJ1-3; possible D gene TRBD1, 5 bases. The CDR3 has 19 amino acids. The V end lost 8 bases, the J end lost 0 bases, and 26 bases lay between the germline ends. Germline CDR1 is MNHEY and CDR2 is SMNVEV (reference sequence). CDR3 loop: CASRAGYGQLGYSGNTIYF. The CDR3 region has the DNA TGTGCCAGCCGAGCAGGGTACGGCCAACTGGGCTACTCTGGAAACACCATATATTTT.

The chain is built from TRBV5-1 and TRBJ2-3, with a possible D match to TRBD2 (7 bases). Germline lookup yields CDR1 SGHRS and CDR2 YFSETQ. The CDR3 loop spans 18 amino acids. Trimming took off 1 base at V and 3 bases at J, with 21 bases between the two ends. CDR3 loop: CASSLYVGGRAYTDTQYF. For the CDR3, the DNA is TGCGCCAGCAGCTTGTACGTCGGGGGGCGCGCCTATACAGATACGCAGTATTTT.

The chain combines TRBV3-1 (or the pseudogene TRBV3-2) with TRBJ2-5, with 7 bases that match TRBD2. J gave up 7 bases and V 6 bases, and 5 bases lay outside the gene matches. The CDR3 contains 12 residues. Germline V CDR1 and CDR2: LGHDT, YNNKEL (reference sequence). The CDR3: CASSRERGTQYF. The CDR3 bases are TGTGCCAGCAGTCGGGAGCGGGGGACCCAGTACTTC.

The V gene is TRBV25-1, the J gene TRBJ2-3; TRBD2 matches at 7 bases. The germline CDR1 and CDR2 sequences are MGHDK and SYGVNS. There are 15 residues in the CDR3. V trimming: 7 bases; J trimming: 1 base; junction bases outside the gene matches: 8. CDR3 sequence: CASTPGGGRTDTQYF. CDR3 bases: TGTGCCAGCACCCCTGGCGGGGGACGCACAGATACGCAGTATTTT. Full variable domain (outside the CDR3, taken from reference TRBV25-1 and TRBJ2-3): EADIYQTPRYLVIGTGKKITLECSQTMGHDKMYWYQQDPGMELHLIHYSYGVNSTEKGDLSSESTVSRIRTEHFPLTLESARPSHTSQYLCASTPGGGRTDTQYFGPGTRLTVL.

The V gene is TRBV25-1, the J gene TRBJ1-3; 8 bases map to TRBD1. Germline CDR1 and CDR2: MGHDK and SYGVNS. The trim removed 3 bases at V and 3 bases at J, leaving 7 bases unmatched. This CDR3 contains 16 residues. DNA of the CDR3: TGTGCCAGCAGTGATGAGACAGGGACAGGTGGAAACACCATATATTTT. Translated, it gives CASSDETGTGGNTIYF.

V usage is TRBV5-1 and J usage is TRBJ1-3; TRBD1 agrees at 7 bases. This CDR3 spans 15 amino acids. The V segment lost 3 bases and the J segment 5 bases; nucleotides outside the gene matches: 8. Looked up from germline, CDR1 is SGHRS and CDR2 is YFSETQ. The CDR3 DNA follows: TGCGCCAGCAGCTCGACACCGGGACAGCGAAACACCATATATTTT. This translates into CASSSTPGQRNTIYF. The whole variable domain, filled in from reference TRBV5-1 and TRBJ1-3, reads KAGVTQTPRYLIKTRGQQVTLSCSPISGHRSVSWYQQTPGQGLQFLFEYFSETQRNKGNFPGRFSGRQFSNSRSEMNVSTLELGDSALYLCASSSTPGQRNTIYFGEGSWLTVV.

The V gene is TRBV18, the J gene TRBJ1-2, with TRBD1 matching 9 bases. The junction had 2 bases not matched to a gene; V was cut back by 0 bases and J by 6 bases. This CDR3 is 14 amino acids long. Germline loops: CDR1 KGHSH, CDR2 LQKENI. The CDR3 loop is CASSPPGQGNGYTF. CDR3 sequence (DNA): TGTGCCAGCTCACCACCGGGACAGGGAAATGGCTACACCTTC.

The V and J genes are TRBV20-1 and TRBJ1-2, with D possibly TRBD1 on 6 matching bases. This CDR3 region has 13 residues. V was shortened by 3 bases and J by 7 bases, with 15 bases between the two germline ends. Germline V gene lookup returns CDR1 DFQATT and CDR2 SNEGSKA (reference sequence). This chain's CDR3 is CSASRQGSLGYTF. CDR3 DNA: TGCAGTGCTAGTAGGCAGGGGTCCCTTGGCTACACCTTC.

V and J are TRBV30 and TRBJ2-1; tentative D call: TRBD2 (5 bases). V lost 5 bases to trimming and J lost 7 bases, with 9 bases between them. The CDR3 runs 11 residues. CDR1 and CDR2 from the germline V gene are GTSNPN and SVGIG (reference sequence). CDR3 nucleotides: TGTGCCTGGGGTGGGGAGAATGAGCAGTTCTTC. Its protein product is CAWGGENEQFF.

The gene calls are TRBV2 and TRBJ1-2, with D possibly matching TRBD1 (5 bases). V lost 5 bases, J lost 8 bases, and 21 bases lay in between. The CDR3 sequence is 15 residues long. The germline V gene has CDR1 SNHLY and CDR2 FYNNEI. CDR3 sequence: CASSSPGGIRGGYTF. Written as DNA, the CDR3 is TGTGCCAGCAGTTCCCCCGGGGGGATTCGGGGGGGCTACACCTTC.

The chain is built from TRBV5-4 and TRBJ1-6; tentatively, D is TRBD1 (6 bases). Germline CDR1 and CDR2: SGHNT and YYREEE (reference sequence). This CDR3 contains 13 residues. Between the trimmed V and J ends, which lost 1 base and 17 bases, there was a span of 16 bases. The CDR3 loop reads CASSLSPDRKIHF. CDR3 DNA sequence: TGTGCCAGCAGCTTGTCCCCTGACAGGAAAATCCACTTT. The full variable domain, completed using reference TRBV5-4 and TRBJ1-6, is ETGVTQSPTHLIKTRGQQVTLRCSSQSGHNTVSWYQQALGQGPQFIFQYYREEENGRGNFPPRFSGLQFPNYSSELNVNALELDDSALYLCASSLSPDRKIHFGNGTRLTVT.